This T cell receptor (beta chain) stems from a study of T cells in Graves' hyperthyroidism and ophthalmopathy. Study-wide findings and caveats: Most thyroid clonotypes with frequency above 0.001 were detected in blood.

V trimming: 4 bases; J trimming: 6 bases; junction bases outside the gene matches: 10. The germline V gene encodes CDR1 SGHTA and CDR2 FQGNSA. The CDR3 has 17 residues. This clonotype appeared a few times. The antigen is not known. Blood was drawn at first hyperthyroidism diagnosis, before any ophthalmopathy symptoms. RNA transcripts yielded amplified TCR beta CDR3 regions. HTBI primers drove first-round RT-PCR of the TCR CDR3. TCRdb called the multiplex PCR reads again in MiXCR, with one record for every CDR3 protein. The sample includes 550,000 to 850,000 distinct CDR3 sequences, 15% to 20% seen only once; the top ten take 15% to 20%.

The chain combines TRBV7-2 with TRBJ1-5; 12 nucleotides line up with TRBD1. The receptor's source is a woman between 50 and 59 years old with Graves' hyperthyroidism that later progressed to Graves' ophthalmopathy. The sequenced material came from blood. The CDR3: CASSSSGTGGAGQPQHF. CDR3 sequence (DNA): TGTGCCAGCAGCTCCTCCGGGACAGGGGGCGCGGGTCAGCCCCAGCATTTT.